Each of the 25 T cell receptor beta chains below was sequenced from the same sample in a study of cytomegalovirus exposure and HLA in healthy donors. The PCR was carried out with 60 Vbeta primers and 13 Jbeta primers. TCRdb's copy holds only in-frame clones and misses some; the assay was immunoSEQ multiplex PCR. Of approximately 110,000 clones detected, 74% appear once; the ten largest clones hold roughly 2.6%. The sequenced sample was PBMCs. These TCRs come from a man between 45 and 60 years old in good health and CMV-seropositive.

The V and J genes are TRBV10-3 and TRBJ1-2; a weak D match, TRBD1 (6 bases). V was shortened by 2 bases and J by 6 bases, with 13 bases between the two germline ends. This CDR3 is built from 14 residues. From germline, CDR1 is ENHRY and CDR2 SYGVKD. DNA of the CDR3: TGTGCCATCAGTGAGATACAGGGTCTTAATGGCTACACCTTC. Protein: CAISEIQGLNGYTF.

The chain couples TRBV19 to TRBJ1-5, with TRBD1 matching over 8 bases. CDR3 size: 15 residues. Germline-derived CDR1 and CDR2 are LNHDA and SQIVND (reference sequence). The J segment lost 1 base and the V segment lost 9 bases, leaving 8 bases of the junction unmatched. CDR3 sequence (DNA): TGTGCCAGCCTCCCCGGGACAGGCAGCAATCAGCCCCAGCATTTT. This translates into CASLPGTGSNQPQHF.

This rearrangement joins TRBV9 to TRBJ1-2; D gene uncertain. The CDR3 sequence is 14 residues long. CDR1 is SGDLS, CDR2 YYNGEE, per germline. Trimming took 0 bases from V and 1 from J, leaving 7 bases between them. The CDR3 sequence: CASSVGRGNYGYTF. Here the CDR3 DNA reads TGTGCCAGCAGCGTAGGTCGGGGTAACTATGGCTACACCTTC.

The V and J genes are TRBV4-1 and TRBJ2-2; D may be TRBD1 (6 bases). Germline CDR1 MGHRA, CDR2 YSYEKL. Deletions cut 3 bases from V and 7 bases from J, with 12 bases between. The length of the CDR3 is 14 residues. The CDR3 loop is CASSHPQGSGELFF. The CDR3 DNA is TGCGCCAGCAGCCACCCACAGGGTAGCGGGGAGCTGTTTTTT.

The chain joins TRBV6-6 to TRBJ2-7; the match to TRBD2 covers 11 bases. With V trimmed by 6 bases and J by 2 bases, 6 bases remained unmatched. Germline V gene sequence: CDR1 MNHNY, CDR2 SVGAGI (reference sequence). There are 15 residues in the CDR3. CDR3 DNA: TGTGCCAGCAGCCTAGGGACTAGCGGAGCCTACGAGCAGTACTTC. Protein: CASSLGTSGAYEQYF.

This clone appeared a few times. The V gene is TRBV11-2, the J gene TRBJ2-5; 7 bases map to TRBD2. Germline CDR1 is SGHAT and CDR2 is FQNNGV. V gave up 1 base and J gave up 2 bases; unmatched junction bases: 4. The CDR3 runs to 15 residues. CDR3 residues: CASSLGAGAQETQYF. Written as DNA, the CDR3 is TGTGCCAGCAGCTTAGGGGCGGGAGCTCAAGAGACCCAGTACTTC.

The CDR3 bases are TGTGCCAGCAGCTACCTTCTCGGGACATCCTTCTACGAGCAGTACTTC. Residues: CASSYLLGTSFYEQYF. This rearrangement joins TRBV7-9 to TRBJ2-7, with D possibly TRBD1 on 6 matching bases. The CDR3 runs 16 residues. Deletions cut 4 bases from V and 3 bases from J, with 19 bases between. CDR1 is SEHNR, CDR2 FQNEAQ, per germline (reference sequence).

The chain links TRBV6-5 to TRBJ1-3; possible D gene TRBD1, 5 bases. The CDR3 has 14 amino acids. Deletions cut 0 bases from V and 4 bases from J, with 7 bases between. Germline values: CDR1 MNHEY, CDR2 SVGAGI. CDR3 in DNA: TGTGCCAGCAGTTACTCGACAGTAGGAAACACCATATATTTT. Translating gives CASSYSTVGNTIYF.

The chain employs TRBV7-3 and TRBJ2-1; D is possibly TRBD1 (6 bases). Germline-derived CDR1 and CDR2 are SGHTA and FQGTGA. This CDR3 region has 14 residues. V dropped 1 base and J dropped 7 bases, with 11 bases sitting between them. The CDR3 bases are TGTGCCAGCAGCTTAATGGGTCAGGGGAATGAGCAGTTCTTC. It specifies CASSLMGQGNEQFF.

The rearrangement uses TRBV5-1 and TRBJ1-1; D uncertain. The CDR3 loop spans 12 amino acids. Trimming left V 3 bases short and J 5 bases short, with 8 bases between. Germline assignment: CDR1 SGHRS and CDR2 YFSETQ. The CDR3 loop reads CASSSPGTEAFF. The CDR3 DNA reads TGCGCCAGCAGCTCCCCCGGGACTGAAGCTTTCTTT.

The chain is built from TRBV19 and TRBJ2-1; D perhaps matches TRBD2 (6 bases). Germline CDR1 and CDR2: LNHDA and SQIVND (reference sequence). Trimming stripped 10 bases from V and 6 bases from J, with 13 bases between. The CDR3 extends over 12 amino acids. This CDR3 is CAIKDYSNEQFF. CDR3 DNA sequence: TGTGCCATTAAGGACTATTCCAATGAGCAGTTCTTC. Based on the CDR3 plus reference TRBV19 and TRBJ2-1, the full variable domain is DGGITQSPKYLFRKEGQNVTLSCEQNLNHDAMYWYRQDPGQGLRLIYYSQIVNDFQKGDIAEGYSVSREKKESFPLTVTSAQKNPTAFYLCAIKDYSNEQFFGPGTRLTVL.

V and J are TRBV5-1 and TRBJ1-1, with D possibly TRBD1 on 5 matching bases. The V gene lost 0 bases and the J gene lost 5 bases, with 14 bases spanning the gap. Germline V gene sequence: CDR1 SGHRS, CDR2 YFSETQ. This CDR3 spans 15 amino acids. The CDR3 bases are TGCGCCAGCAGCTTGGTCTCTCCAGGGCGGACTGAAGCTTTCTTT. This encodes CASSLVSPGRTEAFF.

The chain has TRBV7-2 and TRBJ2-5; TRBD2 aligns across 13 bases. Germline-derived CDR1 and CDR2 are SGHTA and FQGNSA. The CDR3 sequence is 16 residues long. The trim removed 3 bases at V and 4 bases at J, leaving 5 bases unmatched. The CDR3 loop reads CASSFVLAGGAETQYF. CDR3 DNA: TGTGCCAGCAGCTTCGTACTAGCGGGGGGGGCAGAGACCCAGTACTTC.

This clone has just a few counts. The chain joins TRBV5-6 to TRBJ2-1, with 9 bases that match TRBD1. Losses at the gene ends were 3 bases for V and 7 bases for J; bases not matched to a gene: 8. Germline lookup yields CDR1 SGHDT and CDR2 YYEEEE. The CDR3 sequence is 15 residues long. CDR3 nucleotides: TGTGCCAGCAGCTCCCCGGGACAGGGAATAAATGAGCAGTTCTTC. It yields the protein CASSSPGQGINEQFF.

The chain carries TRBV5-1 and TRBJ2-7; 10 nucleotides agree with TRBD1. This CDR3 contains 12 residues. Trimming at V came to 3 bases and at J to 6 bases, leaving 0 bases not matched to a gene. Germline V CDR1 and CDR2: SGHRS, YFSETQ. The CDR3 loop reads CASSWDRGEQYF. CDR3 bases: TGCGCCAGCAGCTGGGACAGGGGCGAGCAGTACTTC.

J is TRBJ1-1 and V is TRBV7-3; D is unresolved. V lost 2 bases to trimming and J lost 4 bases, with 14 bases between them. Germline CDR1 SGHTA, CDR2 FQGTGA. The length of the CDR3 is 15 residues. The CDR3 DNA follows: TGTGCCAGCAGCTTAGAGCCCCCCTCTACCACTGAAGCTTTCTTT. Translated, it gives CASSLEPPSTTEAFF.

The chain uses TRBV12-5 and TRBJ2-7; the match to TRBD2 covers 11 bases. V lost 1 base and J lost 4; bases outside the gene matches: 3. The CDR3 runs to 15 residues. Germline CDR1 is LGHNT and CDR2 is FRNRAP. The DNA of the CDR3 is TGTGCTAGTGGTTTGGGACTAGCGGGGAGGTACGAGCAGTACTTC. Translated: CASGLGLAGRYEQYF.

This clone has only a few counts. The CDR3 DNA reads as TGTGCCAGCAGCTTAGGGAGGATCTTGAACACTGAAGCTTTCTTT. Its protein is CASSLGRILNTEAFF. V and J are TRBV7-2 and TRBJ1-1; D gene unclear. From germline, CDR1 is SGHTA and CDR2 FQGNSA. The CDR3 has 15 residues. The V end lost 1 base, the J end lost 0 bases, and 9 bases lay between the germline ends.

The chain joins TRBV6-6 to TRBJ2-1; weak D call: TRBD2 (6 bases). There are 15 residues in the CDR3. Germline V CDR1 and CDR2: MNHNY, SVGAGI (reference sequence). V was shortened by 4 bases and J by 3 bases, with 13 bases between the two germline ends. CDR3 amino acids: CASSSVGTFYNEQFF. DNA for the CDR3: TGTGCCAGCAGTTCCGTTGGGACTTTCTACAATGAGCAGTTCTTC.

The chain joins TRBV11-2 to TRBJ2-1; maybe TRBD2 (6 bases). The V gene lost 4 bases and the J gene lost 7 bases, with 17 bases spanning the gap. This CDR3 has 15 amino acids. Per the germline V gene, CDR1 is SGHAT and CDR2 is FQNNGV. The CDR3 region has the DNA TGTGCCAGCAGCTCCACCGGGACTGCCATAAATGAGCAGTTCTTC. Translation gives CASSSTGTAINEQFF. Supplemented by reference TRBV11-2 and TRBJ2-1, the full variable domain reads EAGVAQSPRYKIIEKRQSVAFWCNPISGHATLYWYQQILGQGPKLLIQFQNNGVVDDSQLPKDRFSAERLKGVDSTLKIQPAKLEDSAVYLCASSSTGTAINEQFFGPGTRLTVL.

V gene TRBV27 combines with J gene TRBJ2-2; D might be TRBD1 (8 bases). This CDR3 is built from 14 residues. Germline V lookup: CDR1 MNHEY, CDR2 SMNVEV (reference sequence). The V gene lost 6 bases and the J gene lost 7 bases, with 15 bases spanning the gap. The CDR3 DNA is TGTGCCAGCAGACTACAGGGGGGGAGCGGGGAGCTGTTTTTT. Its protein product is CASRLQGGSGELFF.

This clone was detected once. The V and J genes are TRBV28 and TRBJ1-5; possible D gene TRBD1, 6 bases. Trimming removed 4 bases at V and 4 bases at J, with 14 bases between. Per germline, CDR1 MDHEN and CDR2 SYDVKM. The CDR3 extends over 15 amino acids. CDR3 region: CASSSGGGGNQPQHF. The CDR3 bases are TGTGCCAGCAGTTCGGGGGGCGGGGGGAATCAGCCCCAGCATTTT.

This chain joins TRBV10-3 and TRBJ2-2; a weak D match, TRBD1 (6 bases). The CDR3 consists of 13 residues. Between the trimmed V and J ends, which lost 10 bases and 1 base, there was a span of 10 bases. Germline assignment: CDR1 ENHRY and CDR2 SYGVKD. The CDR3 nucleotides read TGTGCCACCGAAGGGGGGAACACCGGGGAGCTGTTTTTT. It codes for CATEGGNTGELFF.

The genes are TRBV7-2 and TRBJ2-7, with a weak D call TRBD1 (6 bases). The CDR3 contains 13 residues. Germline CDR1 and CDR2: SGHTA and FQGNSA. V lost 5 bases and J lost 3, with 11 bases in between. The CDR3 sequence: CASSPGQRYEQYF. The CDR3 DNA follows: TGTGCCAGCAGCCCGGGACAACGCTACGAGCAGTACTTC.

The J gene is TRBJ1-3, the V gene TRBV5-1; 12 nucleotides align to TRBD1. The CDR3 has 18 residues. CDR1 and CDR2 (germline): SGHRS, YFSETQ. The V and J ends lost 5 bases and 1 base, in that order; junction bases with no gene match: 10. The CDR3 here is CASSPGTGGAGSGNTIYF. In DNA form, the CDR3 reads TGCGCCAGCAGTCCCGGGACAGGGGGCGCAGGATCTGGAAACACCATATATTTT.